The present entry profiles one TCR beta chain with its context. Its antigen is still unknown. The junction departs from germline at one end; a sequencing error may be responsible. Assay used: immunoSEQ multiplex PCR; TCRdb lists only in-frame clones, some missing. The sample includes about 40,000 clones, roughly 80% of them seen just once. CDR3 length: 14 amino acids. Germline V gene sequence: CDR1 SSHAT, CDR2 FNYEAQ (reference sequence). The entry originates in a study of STAT5B mutations in CD4+ large granular lymphocyte leukemia. Study-level results: Data were not HLA-matched across samples. Top patient clones used TRBV06 genes more often: 8/27 versus 2/35 in controls.

The rearrangement joins TRBV7-7 to TRBJ2-2; 10 bases are shared with TRBD1. The clonotype was recovered from a human donor in good health. What was sequenced was CD4+ T cells from blood buffy coats. The chain's CDR3 is CASSLGQGSRELFF. The CDR3 DNA reads as TGTGCTAGCAGCTTGGGACAGGGGTCTCGGGAGCTGTTTTTT.